This section outlines one T cell receptor (beta chain) sequence together with its context. Its target is not known. The V gene's germline CDR1 is DFQATT and CDR2 SNEGSKA (reference sequence). The trim removed 6 bases at V and 2 bases at J, leaving 12 bases unmatched. The CDR3 loop spans 16 amino acids. These data are taken from a study of regulatory T cells in long-lasting Graves disease. Broader study findings: The sample size was small, and this may have reduced accuracy. Persistent Graves' patients showed less TCR diversity than newly diagnosed ones.

According to the study, TCR beta libraries were built with iRepertoire HTBI primers and CDR3-region Arm-PCR. Using its own MiXCR run on the multiplex PCR reads, TCRdb lists one record per CDR3 protein. This table has about 360,000 distinct CDR3 sequences, around 15% appearing once. As to time point: newly diagnosed GD, antithyroid drugs for less than 3 months. PBMCs provided the RNA from which the TCR library was made. The same sample was also studied in work on T cells in Graves' hyperthyroidism and ophthalmopathy.

The specimen comprised peripheral blood mononuclear cells (PBMCs), sampled at new diagnosis, from a patient treated with antithyroid drugs. This rearrangement joins TRBV20-1 to TRBJ1-2; 10 bases match TRBD1. The TCR originated in a woman aged 18 to 35 with Graves disease. In DNA form, the CDR3 reads TGCAGTGCCCCCTACTCCGGGACAGGGGAAAACTATGGCTACACCTTC. Residues: CSAPYSGTGENYGYTF.